This T cell receptor (beta chain) derives from a study of CD8+CD57+ T cells in acquired aplastic anemia. Overall study context: Sorted CD4+ and CD8+ cell DNA averaged approximately 3 ug.

Sequencing was done on patients that had shown CD8+CD57+ cell expansion by flow cytometry. The study, taken as a whole, reports: In common between the patients and the controls were some 29 CD8+ CDR3 sequences.

The V gene end was trimmed by 6 bases and the J gene end by 4 bases; junction bases not matched to a gene: 9. From germline, CDR1 is LNHDA and CDR2 SQIVND (reference sequence). The CDR3 is 15 amino acids. The sample holds many counts of this clonotype. The antigen is unknown. Using genomic DNA as the template, TCR beta VDJ and CDR3 profiling was carried out. TCRdb ran MiXCR on the reads and lists one entry per CDR3 protein. The sample holds about 190,000 distinct CDR3 sequences; 48% are singletons and the top ten take over 7.5%. The receptor was isolated from a human donor with aplastic anemia. Input material: sorted CD4+, CD8+, or CD8+CD57+ T cells (not recorded which) from PBMCs. The chain joins TRBV19 to TRBJ1-1; 9 nucleotides agree with TRBD1. The CDR3 nucleotides read TGTGCCAGTAGGTGGGACAGGGACGGTACCACTGAAGCTTTCTTT. As protein: CASRWDRDGTTEAFF.